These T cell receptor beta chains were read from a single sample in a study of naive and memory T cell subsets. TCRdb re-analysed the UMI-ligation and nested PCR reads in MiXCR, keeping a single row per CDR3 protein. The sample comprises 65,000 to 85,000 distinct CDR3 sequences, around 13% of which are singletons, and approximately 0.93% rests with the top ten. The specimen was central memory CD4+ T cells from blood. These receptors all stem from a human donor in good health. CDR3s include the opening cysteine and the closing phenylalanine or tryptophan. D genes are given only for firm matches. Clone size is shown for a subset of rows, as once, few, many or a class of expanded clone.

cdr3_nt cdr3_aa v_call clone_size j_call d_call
TGTGCCAGCAGCTTAGCCCTAGCAGCCAAAAACATTCAGTACTTC CASSLALAAKNIQYF TRBV7-2 many TRBJ2-4 NA
TGTGCCAGCAGTGAATATCTAGGGACAGGGGGCGCGGGCTACACCTTC CASSEYLGTGGAGYTF TRBV25-1 few TRBJ1-2 TRBD1
TGTGCCAGCAGCGGTGGGGGGTGGGGACTTCCTGACTCCTACAATGAGCAGTTCTTC CASSGGGWGLPDSYNEQFF TRBV4-2 NA TRBJ2-1 NA
TGTGCCAGCAGCCCTCAAGTCCAACAGCCCCAGCATTTT CASSPQVQQPQHF TRBV7-2 NA TRBJ1-5 NA
TGTGCCAGCAGTCGAATGGGACAGAACTCCTACGAGCAGTACTTC CASSRMGQNSYEQYF TRBV12-3/TRBV12-4 many TRBJ2-7 TRBD1
TGCGCCAGCAGCCAAGGATCAGGGGAGCATCAGCCCCAGCATTTT CASSQGSGEHQPQHF TRBV4-1 few TRBJ1-5 NA
TGTGCCAGCAGTTCGAGCGGGAGTCCTTACAATGAGCAGTTCTTC CASSSSGSPYNEQFF TRBV27 NA TRBJ2-1 TRBD2
TGTGCCAGCAGTTACGGGGGGTTTGGCGAGCAGTACTTC CASSYGGFGEQYF TRBV6-2/TRBV6-3 few TRBJ2-7 NA
TGTGCCACCCGGACAGTTCTCTCCTACGAGCAGTACTTC CATRTVLSYEQYF TRBV7-6 many TRBJ2-7 NA
TGCGCCAGCAGCTTTTCCTTCGGGACAAGCACAGATACGCAGTATTTT CASSFSFGTSTDTQYF TRBV5-1 NA TRBJ2-3 NA
TGTGCCATCAGTGAGGGTGCGGGACGCACAGATACGCAGTATTTT CAISEGAGRTDTQYF TRBV10-3 medium-sized TRBJ2-3 NA
TGCAGTGCCGGGACTATTACCGGCACAGATACGCAGTATTTT CSAGTITGTDTQYF TRBV20-1 many TRBJ2-3 TRBD2
TGTGCCAGCAGCCTAACTGGGACAGCCACTGGGGAAAAACTGTTTTTT CASSLTGTATGEKLFF TRBV7-2 few TRBJ1-4 TRBD1
TGTGCCAGCAGCTTAGAGGGGGAGCAGTTCTTC CASSLEGEQFF TRBV7-9 many TRBJ2-1 NA
TGTGCCAGCAGTTATCAGGGTGTGGGGCCCCAGCATTTT CASSYQGVGPQHF TRBV6-5 many TRBJ1-5 NA
TGCAGTGCCTCCGACGGCACAGATACGCAGTATTTT CSASDGTDTQYF TRBV20-1 many TRBJ2-3 NA
TGTGCCAGCAGTTTCTGGCAGAACACTGAAGCTTTCTTT CASSFWQNTEAFF TRBV27 NA TRBJ1-1 NA
TGCAGCGGTTCATGGACAGGGGGTATAGATACGCAGTATTTT CSGSWTGGIDTQYF TRBV29-1 many TRBJ2-3 TRBD1
TGCGCCAGCAGCTTGGACTCTCCCAGTAATTCACCCCTCCACTTT CASSLDSPSNSPLHF TRBV5-1 NA TRBJ1-6 NA
TGTGCCAGCAGCTTTCTAGCGGGAGGTCTGAGGACCTACGAGCAGTACTTC CASSFLAGGLRTYEQYF TRBV7-8 NA TRBJ2-7 TRBD2
TGTGCCAGCAGCTTTACCACAGGGAAGTCCTATGGCTACACCTTC CASSFTTGKSYGYTF TRBV5-5 few TRBJ1-2 NA
TGTGCCAGCAGCCAAGGAGATGATAATTCACCCCTCCACTTT CASSQGDDNSPLHF TRBV4-2 few TRBJ1-6 NA